The clone carrying this TCR beta chain turned up a few times. Its specificity is not known. This entry is derived from a study of T cells in Graves' hyperthyroidism and ophthalmopathy. Study at large: At initial diagnosis, before any treatment had begun, peripheral blood was obtained. Points from the study as a whole: It was a median approximately 6.9 months before onset that the model predicted ophthalmopathy.

J gave up 0 bases and V 6 bases, and 9 bases lay outside the gene matches. The CDR3 contains 15 residues. The germline gives CDR1 SGHRS, CDR2 YFSETQ. RNA transcripts provided the source from which TCR beta CDR3 regions were amplified. When the TCR CDR3 underwent first-round RT-PCR, the HTBI primer set was used. TCRdb recomputed calls from the multiplex PCR reads with MiXCR, one row per CDR3 protein. The data show more than 350,000 distinct CDR3 sequences, 13% to 15% seen once. The rearrangement uses TRBV5-1 and TRBJ2-7; 7 nucleotides line up with TRBD2. This clonotype was obtained from a woman aged 55-69 years with Graves' ophthalmopathy. Sequenced sample: blood. For the CDR3, the DNA is TGCGCCAGCACCTGGGGGGGTAGCGGCTCCTACGAGCAGTACTTC. Its protein product is CASTWGGSGSYEQYF.